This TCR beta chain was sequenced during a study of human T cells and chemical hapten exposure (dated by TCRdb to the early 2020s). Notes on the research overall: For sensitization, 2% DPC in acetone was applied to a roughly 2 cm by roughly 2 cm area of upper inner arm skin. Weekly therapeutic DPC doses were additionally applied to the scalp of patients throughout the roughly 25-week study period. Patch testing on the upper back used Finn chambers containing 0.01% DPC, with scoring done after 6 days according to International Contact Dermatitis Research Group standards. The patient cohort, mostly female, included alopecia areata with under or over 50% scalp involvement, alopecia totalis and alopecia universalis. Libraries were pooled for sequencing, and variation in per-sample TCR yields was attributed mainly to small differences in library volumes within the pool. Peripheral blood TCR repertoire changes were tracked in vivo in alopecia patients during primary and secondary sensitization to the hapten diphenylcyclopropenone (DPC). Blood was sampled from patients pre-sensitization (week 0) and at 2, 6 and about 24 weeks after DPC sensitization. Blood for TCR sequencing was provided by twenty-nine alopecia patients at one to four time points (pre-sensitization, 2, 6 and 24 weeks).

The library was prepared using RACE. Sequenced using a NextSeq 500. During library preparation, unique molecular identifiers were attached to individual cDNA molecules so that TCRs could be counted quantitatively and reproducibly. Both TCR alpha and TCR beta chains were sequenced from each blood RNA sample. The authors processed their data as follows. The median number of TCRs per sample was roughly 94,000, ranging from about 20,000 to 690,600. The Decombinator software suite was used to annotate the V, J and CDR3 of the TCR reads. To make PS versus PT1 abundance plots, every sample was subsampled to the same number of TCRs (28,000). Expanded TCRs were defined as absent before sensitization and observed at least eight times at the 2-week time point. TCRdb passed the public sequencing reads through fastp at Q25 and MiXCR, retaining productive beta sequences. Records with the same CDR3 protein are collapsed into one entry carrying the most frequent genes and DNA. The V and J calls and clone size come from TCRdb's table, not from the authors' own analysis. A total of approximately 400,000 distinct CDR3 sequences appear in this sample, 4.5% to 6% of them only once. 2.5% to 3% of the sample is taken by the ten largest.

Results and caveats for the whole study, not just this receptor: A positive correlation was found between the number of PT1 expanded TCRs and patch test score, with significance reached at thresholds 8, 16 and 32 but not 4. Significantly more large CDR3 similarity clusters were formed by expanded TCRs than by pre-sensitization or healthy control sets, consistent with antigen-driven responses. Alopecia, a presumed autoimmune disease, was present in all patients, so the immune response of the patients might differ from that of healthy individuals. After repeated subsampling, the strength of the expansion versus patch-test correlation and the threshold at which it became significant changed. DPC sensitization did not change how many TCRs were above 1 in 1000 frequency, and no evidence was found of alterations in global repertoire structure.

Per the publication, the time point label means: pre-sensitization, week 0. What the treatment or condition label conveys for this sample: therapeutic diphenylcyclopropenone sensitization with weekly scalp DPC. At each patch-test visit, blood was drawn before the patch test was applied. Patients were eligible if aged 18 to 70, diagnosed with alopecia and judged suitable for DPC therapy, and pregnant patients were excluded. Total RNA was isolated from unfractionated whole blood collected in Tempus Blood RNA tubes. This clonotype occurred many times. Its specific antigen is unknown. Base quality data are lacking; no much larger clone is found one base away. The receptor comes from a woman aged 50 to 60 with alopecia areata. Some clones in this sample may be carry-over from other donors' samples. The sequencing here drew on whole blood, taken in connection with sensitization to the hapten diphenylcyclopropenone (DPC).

The nucleotide sequence is TGTGCCAGCAGTGGGCAGGACAGGGAGGGGGCTGAAGCTTTCTTT. Protein translation: CASSGQDREGAEAFF. This chain joins TRBV25-1 to TRBJ1-1, and 8 junctional nucleotides match TRBD1. Sequences MGHDK (CDR1) and SYGVNS (CDR2) are obtained from the germline V gene. The germline V end is reduced by 4 bases and the J end by 6 bases; junction bases left unmatched: 10. The CDR3, from cysteine to phenylalanine, totals 15 residues. The sequence is cut down to CDR3 DNA, 45 bases in frame from base 1.